A single T cell receptor (beta chain) is shown here with its context. The method was immunoSEQ multiplex PCR; TCRdb's version includes in-frame clones alone and lacks a portion of them. The table records approximately 240,000 clones, around nine tenths of them present only once. This specimen belongs to a study of blood T cell repertoires in COVID-19. CDR1 and CDR2 from the germline V gene are SGHRS and YFSETQ. CDR3 length: 16 residues. V was clipped by 1 base and J by 4 bases; unmatched bases: 7. Sequences were obtained from peripheral blood. V is TRBV5-1 and J is TRBJ2-1, with TRBD1 matching over 8 bases. This TCR derives from a middle-aged woman who had recovered from COVID-19. The CDR3 nucleotides are TGCGCCAGCAGCTTGTATGGGACAGGACAATACAATGAGCAGTTCTTC. Protein product: CASSLYGTGQYNEQFF.